One and the same sample provided the 20 T cell receptor beta chains below, sequenced in a study of blood T cell repertoires in COVID-19. The repertoire was sequenced with immunoSEQ multiplex PCR; TCRdb's copy has only in-frame clones and lacks some. Of 220,000 or so clones listed, 82% are singletons. The sample taken for sequencing was peripheral blood. These receptor sequences come from a woman aged 80 or over with COVID-19, enrolled during active disease.

This chain uses TRBV13 with TRBJ2-5, with a weak D call TRBD1 (5 bases). V was pared by 4 bases and J by 5 bases, with 17 bases between. CDR3 length: 15 amino acids. The V gene's germline CDR1 is PRHDT and CDR2 FYEKMQ (reference sequence). The CDR3 spells CASSSRQHLPETQYF. CDR3 coding DNA: TGTGCCAGCAGCTCTCGACAGCACTTACCGGAGACCCAGTACTTC. The complete variable domain, with remaining parts taken from reference TRBV13 and TRBJ2-5, reads AAGVIQSPRHLIKEKRETATLKCYPIPRHDTVYWYQQGPGQDPQFLISFYEKMQSDKGSIPDRFSAQQFSDYHSELNMSSLELGDSALYFCASSSRQHLPETQYFGPGTRLLVL.

The chain uses TRBV24-1 and TRBJ2-6; unclear D gene. V shed 3 bases and J shed 1 base, with 6 bases lying between them. This CDR3 spans 15 amino acids. In germline, CDR1 is KGHDR, CDR2 SFDVKD. The CDR3 DNA reads TGTGCCACCAGTGATCGCAGATCTGGGGCCAACGTCCTGACTTTC. This gives the protein CATSDRRSGANVLTF.

V gene TRBV28 combines with J gene TRBJ2-1; TRBD2 matches at 7 bases. The germline CDR1 and CDR2 sequences are MDHEN and SYDVKM. Trimming cost V 1 base and J 10 bases; bases outside gene matches: 10. This CDR3 has 15 amino acids. This CDR3 reads CASSLLDAGVREQFF. CDR3 nucleotides: TGTGCCAGCAGTTTATTAGACGCGGGAGTACGGGAGCAGTTCTTC.

As DNA, the CDR3 is TGTGCCAGCAGCCTCATTTCAGGGGGCGCCTCACCCCTCCACTTT. Amino acid sequence: CASSLISGGASPLHF. The chain joins TRBV3-1 (or the pseudogene TRBV3-2) to TRBJ1-6; 8 nucleotides agree with TRBD1. Germline CDR1 reads LGHDT; CDR2 reads YNNKEL (reference sequence). Trimming at V came to 4 bases and at J to 10 bases, leaving 9 bases not matched to a gene. This CDR3 region has 15 residues.

The rearrangement links TRBV24-1 to TRBJ2-3; D might be TRBD2 (7 bases). The length of the CDR3 is 17 residues. Trimming cost V 3 bases and J 3 bases, with 18 bases left between them. Germline V gene sequence: CDR1 KGHDR, CDR2 SFDVKD. CDR3 sequence reads: CATSDRRSQGGTDTQYF. In nucleotides, the CDR3 is TGTGCCACCAGTGATCGAAGGTCACAGGGAGGGACAGATACGCAGTATTTT.

The rearrangement joins TRBV27 to TRBJ1-1; TRBD1 aligns across 8 bases. In germline, CDR1 is MNHEY, CDR2 SMNVEV (reference sequence). V lost 5 bases to trimming and J lost 0 bases; unmatched junction nucleotides: 5. This CDR3 is 15 amino acids long. CDR3 coding DNA: TGTGCCAGCAGTCTCAGGGGGCAGGTGAACACTGAAGCTTTCTTT. Translated, it gives CASSLRGQVNTEAFF.

This clone showed up just once. This chain connects TRBV4-1 to TRBJ2-7; a weak D match, TRBD2 (5 bases). Germline V CDR1 and CDR2: MGHRA, YSYEKL. The CDR3 length is 15 residues. Between the trimmed V and J ends, which lost 0 bases and 0 bases, there was a span of 9 bases. The chain's CDR3 is CASSQDEGSSYEQYF. The CDR3 DNA is TGCGCCAGCAGCCAAGACGAGGGTAGCTCCTACGAGCAGTACTTC.

The chain joins TRBV7-3 to TRBJ2-3, with D maybe TRBD1 (6 bases). Germline V gives CDR1 SGHTA, CDR2 FQGTGA. Trimming removed 4 bases at V and 3 bases at J, with 14 bases between. CDR3 length equals 15 residues. The CDR3 region is CASSSQGMGTDTQYF. In nucleotides, the CDR3 is TGTGCCAGCAGCTCCCAGGGGATGGGTACAGATACGCAGTATTTT.

The rearrangement joins TRBV9 to TRBJ2-7; D is undetermined. Germline V gene lookup returns CDR1 SGDLS and CDR2 YYNGEE. There are 13 residues in the CDR3. V shed 4 bases and J shed 3 bases, with 11 bases lying between them. In nucleotides, the CDR3 is TGTGCCAGCAGCTCAGACCCGGGCTACGAGCAGTACTTC. Amino acid sequence: CASSSDPGYEQYF.

The rearrangement links TRBV18 to TRBJ2-1; 16 bases fit TRBD2. The germline CDR1 and CDR2 sequences are KGHSH and LQKENI. The CDR3 sequence is 18 residues long. V was clipped by 3 bases and J by 1 base; unmatched bases: 3. The CDR3 nucleotides are TGTGCCAGCTCACCGGGACTAGCGGGAGGGGGGTCCTACAATGAGCAGTTCTTC. Its translation is CASSPGLAGGGSYNEQFF.

The chain carries TRBV11-2 and TRBJ2-7, with TRBD1 as a possible D gene (6 bases). Trimming left V 8 bases short and J 2 bases short, with 16 bases between. Looked up from germline, CDR1 is SGHAT and CDR2 is FQNNGV. This CDR3 is built from 14 residues. The CDR3 bases are TGTGCCAGCGTCTTGGGGGCCCTCCCCTACGAGCAGTACTTC. This sequence encodes CASVLGALPYEQYF. The whole variable domain, remainder taken from reference TRBV11-2 and TRBJ2-7, is EAGVAQSPRYKIIEKRQSVAFWCNPISGHATLYWYQQILGQGPKLLIQFQNNGVVDDSQLPKDRFSAERLKGVDSTLKIQPAKLEDSAVYLCASVLGALPYEQYFGPGTRLTVT.

This clone was seen a few times. The chain carries TRBV5-1 and TRBJ1-1, with D possibly TRBD1 on 6 matching bases. Germline values: CDR1 SGHRS, CDR2 YFSETQ. V was pared by 1 base and J by 5 bases, with 18 bases between. CDR3 length equals 16 residues. The CDR3 DNA reads as TGCGCCAGCAGCTTGACCCGTTACAGGGCTCCAACTGAAGCTTTCTTT. It yields the protein CASSLTRYRAPTEAFF.

In its sample, this clone was seen many times. The V gene is TRBV7-8, the J gene TRBJ1-5, with 7 bases lining up with TRBD1. Trimming removed 5 bases from V and 7 bases from J; junction bases left unmatched: 5. The V gene's germline CDR1 is SGHVS and CDR2 FQNEAQ. This CDR3 contains 13 residues. The CDR3 spells CASSARQGQPQHF. CDR3 nucleotides: TGTGCCAGCAGCGCCAGACAGGGACAGCCCCAGCATTTT.

The chain recombines TRBV6-4 with TRBJ2-3; D gene unclear. This CDR3 is 16 amino acids long. Germline V gene sequence: CDR1 MRHNA, CDR2 SNTAGT. Trimming pared 2 bases from V and 0 bases from J, leaving 12 bases between. CDR3 DNA: TGTGCCAGCAGTGACGAGTGGGCACTGAGCACAGATACGCAGTATTTT. It codes for CASSDEWALSTDTQYF.

V gene TRBV28 combines with J gene TRBJ1-4, with 7 bases identical to TRBD1. Germline assignment: CDR1 MDHEN and CDR2 SYDVKM. This CDR3 spans 14 amino acids. V was pared by 4 bases and J by 6 bases, with 5 bases of the junction left unmatched. The CDR3 DNA reads TGTGCCAGCAGTTCAGGGGGTCTGGATGAAAAACTGTTTTTT. Its translation is CASSSGGLDEKLFF.

In its sample, this clone was seen a few times. The chain is built from TRBV6-1 and TRBJ2-7; maybe TRBD1 (6 bases). The CDR3 length is 16 residues. Germline values: CDR1 MNHNS, CDR2 SASEGT. Deletions cut 2 bases from V and 0 bases from J, with 14 bases between. The CDR3 DNA sequence: TGTGCCAGCAGTGAAACCGGGACATCCCCCTCCTACGAGCAGTACTTC. This translates into CASSETGTSPSYEQYF.

This clone was seen many times. The rearrangement uses TRBV11-3 and TRBJ1-5; D is perhaps TRBD1 (5 bases). The CDR3 covers 18 residues. The V and J ends lost 1 base and 0 bases respectively, with 16 bases between them. Germline V gene sequence: CDR1 SGHNT, CDR2 YENEEA. The CDR3 coding sequence is TGTGCCAGCAGCTTAGTAAATCAACACAGGCTTAGCAATCAGCCCCAGCATTTT. This gives the protein CASSLVNQHRLSNQPQHF. The full variable domain, in which reference TRBV11-3 and TRBJ1-5 provide the parts outside the CDR3, is EAGVVQSPRYKIIEKKQPVAFWCNPISGHNTLYWYLQNLGQGPELLIRYENEEAVDDSQLPKDRFSAERLKGVDSTLKIQPAELGDSAVYLCASSLVNQHRLSNQPQHFGDGTRLSIL.

The chain has TRBV5-1 and TRBJ1-1; D possibly corresponds to TRBD1 (6 bases). V was shortened by 4 bases and J by 2 bases, with 12 bases between the two germline ends. Germline lookup yields CDR1 SGHRS and CDR2 YFSETQ. This CDR3 contains 14 residues. CDR3 region: CASSRDNSNTEAFF. The CDR3, as DNA: TGCGCCAGCAGCAGGGACAATTCAAACACTGAAGCTTTCTTT. The full variable domain, in which reference TRBV5-1 and TRBJ1-1 provide the parts outside the CDR3, is KAGVTQTPRYLIKTRGQQVTLSCSPISGHRSVSWYQQTPGQGLQFLFEYFSETQRNKGNFPGRFSGRQFSNSRSEMNVSTLELGDSALYLCASSRDNSNTEAFFGQGTRLTVV.

V gene TRBV7-3 combines with J gene TRBJ2-3; D remains unclear. CDR1 and CDR2 from the germline V gene are SGHTA and FQGTGA. This CDR3 is 14 amino acids long. V dropped 2 bases and J dropped 1 base, with 7 bases sitting between them. Here the CDR3 DNA reads TGTGCCAGCAGCTTATACACAGGCACAGATACGCAGTATTTT. Its protein is CASSLYTGTDTQYF.

The V gene is TRBV6-6, the J gene TRBJ1-2; D perhaps matches TRBD1 (6 bases). Trimming stripped 4 bases from V and 2 bases from J, with 8 bases between. The CDR3 sequence is 13 residues long. Germline V gives CDR1 MNHNY, CDR2 SVGAGI (reference sequence). The DNA of the CDR3 is TGTGCCAGCAGTTCACAGGGAAACTATGGCTACACCTTC. Translation: CASSSQGNYGYTF.